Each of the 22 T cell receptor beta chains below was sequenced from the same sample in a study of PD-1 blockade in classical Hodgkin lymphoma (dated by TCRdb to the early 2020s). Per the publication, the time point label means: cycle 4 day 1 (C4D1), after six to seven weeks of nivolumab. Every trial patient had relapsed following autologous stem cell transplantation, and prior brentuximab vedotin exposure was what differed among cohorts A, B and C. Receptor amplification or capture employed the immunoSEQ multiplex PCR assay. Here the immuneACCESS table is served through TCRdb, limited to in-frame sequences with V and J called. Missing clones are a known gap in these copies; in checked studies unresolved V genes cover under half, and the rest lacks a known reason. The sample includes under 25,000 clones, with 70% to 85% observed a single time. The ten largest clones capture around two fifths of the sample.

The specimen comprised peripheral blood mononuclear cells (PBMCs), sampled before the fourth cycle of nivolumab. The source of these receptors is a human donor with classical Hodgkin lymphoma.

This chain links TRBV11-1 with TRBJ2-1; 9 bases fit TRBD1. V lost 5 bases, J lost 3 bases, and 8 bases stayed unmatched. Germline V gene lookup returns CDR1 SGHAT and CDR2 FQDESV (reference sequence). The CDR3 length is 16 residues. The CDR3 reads CASSPRTGVNYNEQFF. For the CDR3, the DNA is TGTGCCAGCAGCCCCCGGACAGGGGTCAACTACAATGAGCAGTTCTTC.

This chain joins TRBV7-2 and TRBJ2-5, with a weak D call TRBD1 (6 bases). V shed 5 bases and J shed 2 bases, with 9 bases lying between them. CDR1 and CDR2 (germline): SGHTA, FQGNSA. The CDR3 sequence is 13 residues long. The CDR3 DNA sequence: TGTGCCAGCAGCATTGGACAGCAAGAGACCCAGTACTTC. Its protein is CASSIGQQETQYF.

The CDR3 sequence is CASSLYGSQYF. The CDR3 DNA sequence: TGTGCCAGCAGCTTATACGGTTCCCAGTACTTC. The chain combines TRBV7-9 with TRBJ2-5; D ambiguous. The CDR3 has 11 amino acids. Germline V lookup: CDR1 SEHNR, CDR2 FQNEAQ (reference sequence). V lost 2 bases to trimming and J lost 9 bases, with 7 bases between them.

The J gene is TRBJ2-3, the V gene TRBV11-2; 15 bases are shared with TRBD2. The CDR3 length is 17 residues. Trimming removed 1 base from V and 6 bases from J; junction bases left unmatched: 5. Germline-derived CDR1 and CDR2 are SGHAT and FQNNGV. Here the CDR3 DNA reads TGTGCCAGCAGCTTAGGGACTAGCGGGGGGGCTCGGGATACGCAGTATTTT. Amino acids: CASSLGTSGGARDTQYF.

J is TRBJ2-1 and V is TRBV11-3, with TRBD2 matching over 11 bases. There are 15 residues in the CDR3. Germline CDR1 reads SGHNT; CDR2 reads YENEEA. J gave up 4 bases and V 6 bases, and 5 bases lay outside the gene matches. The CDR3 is CASRVAGGNYNEQFF. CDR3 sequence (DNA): TGTGCCAGCAGGGTAGCGGGGGGGAATTACAATGAGCAGTTCTTC.

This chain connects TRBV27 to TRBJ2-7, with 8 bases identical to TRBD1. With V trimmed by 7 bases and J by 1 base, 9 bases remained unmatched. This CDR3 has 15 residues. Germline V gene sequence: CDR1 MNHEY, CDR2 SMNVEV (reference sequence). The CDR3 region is CASTNTGGRSYEQYF. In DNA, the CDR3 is TGTGCCAGCACCAACACAGGGGGGAGATCCTACGAGCAGTACTTC.

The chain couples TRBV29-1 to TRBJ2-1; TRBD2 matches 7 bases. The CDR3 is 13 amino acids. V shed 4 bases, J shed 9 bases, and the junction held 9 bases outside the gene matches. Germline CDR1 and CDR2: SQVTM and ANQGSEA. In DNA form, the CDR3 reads TGCAGCGTTGCCCCAGCGGGAACTCGTGAGCAGTTCTTC. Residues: CSVAPAGTREQFF.

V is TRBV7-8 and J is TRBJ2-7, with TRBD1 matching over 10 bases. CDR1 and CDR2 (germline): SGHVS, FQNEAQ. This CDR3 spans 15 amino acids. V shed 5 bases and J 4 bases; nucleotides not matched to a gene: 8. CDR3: CASSEDDRGLYEQYF. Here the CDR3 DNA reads TGTGCCAGCAGCGAAGACGACAGGGGGCTTTACGAGCAGTACTTC.

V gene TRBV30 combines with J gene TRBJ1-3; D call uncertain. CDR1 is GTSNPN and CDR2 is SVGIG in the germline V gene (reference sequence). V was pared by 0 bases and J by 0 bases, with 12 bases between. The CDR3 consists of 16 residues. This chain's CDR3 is CAWSVRQRISGNTIYF. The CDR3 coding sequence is TGTGCCTGGAGTGTACGGCAGAGGATCTCTGGAAACACCATATATTTT.

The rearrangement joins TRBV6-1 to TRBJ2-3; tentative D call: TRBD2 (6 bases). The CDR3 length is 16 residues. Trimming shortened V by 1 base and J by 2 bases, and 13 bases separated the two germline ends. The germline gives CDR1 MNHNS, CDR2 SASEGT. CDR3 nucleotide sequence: TGTGCCAGCAGTGAAGGAGGTAGCGGTATCACAGATACGCAGTATTTT. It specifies CASSEGGSGITDTQYF.

Here the CDR3 DNA reads TGTGCCAGTAGTATCACAGCCGGGAGGAACACTGAAGCTTTCTTT. Amino acid sequence: CASSITAGRNTEAFF. V is TRBV19 and J is TRBJ1-1, with unresolved D. Germline V gene sequence: CDR1 LNHDA, CDR2 SQIVND (reference sequence). This CDR3 has 15 residues. Trimming stripped 3 bases from V and 1 base from J, with 12 bases between.

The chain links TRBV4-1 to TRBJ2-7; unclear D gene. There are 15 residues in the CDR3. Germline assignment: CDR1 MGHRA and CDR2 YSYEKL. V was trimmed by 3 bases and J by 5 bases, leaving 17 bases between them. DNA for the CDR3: TGCGCCAGCAGCCACGGATCGGTATTACCCAACGAGCAGTACTTC. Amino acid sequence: CASSHGSVLPNEQYF.

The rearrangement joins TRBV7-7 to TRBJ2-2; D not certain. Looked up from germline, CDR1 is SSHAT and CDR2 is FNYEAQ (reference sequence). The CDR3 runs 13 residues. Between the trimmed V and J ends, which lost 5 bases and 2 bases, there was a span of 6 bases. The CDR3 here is CASSITNTGELFF. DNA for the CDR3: TGTGCCAGCAGCATTACTAACACCGGGGAGCTGTTTTTT.

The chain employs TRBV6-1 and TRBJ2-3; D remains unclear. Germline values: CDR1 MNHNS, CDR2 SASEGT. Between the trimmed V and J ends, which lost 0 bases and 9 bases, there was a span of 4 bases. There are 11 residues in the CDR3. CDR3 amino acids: CASSEAGTQYF. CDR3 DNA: TGTGCCAGCAGTGAAGCTGGGACGCAGTATTTT.

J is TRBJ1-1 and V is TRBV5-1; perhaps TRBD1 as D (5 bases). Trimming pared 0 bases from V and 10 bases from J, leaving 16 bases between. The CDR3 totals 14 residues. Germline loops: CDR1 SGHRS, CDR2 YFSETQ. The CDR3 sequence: CASSLEGTLGVAFF. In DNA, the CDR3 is TGCGCCAGCAGCTTGGAAGGGACCCTAGGGGTAGCTTTCTTT.

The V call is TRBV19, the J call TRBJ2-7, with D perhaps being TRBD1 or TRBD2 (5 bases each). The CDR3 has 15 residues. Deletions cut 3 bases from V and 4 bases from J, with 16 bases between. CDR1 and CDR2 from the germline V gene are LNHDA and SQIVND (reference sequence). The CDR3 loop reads CASSITGTKGYEQYF. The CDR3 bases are TGTGCCAGTAGTATCACGGGGACGAAGGGGTACGAGCAGTACTTC.

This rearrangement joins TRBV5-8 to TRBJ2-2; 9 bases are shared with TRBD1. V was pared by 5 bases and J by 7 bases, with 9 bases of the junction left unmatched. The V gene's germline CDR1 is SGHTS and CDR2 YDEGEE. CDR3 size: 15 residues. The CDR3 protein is CASRPGTGYSGELFF. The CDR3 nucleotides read TGTGCCAGCAGGCCCGGGACAGGGTACAGCGGGGAGCTGTTTTTT. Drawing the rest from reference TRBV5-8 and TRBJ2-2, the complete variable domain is EAGVTQSPTHLIKTRGQQATLRCSPISGHTSVYWYQQALGLGLQFLLWYDEGEERNRGNFPPRFSGRQFPNYSSELNVNALELEDSALYLCASRPGTGYSGELFFGEGSRLTVL.

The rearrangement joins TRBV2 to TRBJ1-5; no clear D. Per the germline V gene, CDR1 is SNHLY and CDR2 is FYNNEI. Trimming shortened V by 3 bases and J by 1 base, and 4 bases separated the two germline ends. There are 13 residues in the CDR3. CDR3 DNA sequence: TGTGCCAGCAGTGACAGAAGCAATCAGCCCCAGCATTTT. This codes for CASSDRSNQPQHF.

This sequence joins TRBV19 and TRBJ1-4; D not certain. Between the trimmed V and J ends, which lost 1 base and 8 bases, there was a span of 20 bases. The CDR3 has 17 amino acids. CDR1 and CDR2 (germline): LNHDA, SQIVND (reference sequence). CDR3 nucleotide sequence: TGTGCCAGTAGTATAGGTGGCCGCGAGATAAGAGGGGAAAAACTGTTTTTT. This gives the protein CASSIGGREIRGEKLFF. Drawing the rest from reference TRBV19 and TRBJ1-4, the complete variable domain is DGGITQSPKYLFRKEGQNVTLSCEQNLNHDAMYWYRQDPGQGLRLIYYSQIVNDFQKGDIAEGYSVSREKKESFPLTVTSAQKNPTAFYLCASSIGGREIRGEKLFFGSGTQLSVL.

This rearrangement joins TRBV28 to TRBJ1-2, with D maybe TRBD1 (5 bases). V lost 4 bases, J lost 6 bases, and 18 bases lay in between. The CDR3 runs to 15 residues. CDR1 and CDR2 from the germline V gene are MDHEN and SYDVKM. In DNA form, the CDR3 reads TGTGCCAGCAGTTGGGCTACTGGGGCAGACGATGGCTACACCTTC. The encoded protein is CASSWATGADDGYTF.

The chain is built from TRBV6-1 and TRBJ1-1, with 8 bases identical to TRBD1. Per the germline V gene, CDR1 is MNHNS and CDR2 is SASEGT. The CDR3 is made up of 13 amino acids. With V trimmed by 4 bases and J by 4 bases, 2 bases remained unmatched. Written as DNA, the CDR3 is TGTGCCAGCAGTGCCACAGGGGGCACTGAAGCTTTCTTT. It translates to CASSATGGTEAFF.

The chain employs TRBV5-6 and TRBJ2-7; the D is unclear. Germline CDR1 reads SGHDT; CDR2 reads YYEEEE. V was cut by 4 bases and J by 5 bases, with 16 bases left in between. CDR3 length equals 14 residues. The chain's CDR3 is CASSRPSMIDEQYF. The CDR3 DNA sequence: TGTGCCAGCAGCCGCCCGTCGATGATTGACGAGCAGTACTTC.